A selection of T cell receptor beta chains follows, all from one sample in a study of high-grade serous ovarian cancer treatment subgroups. Here immunoSEQ multiplex PCR was the method, and the copy in TCRdb shows in-frame clones only, minus some. The sample includes around 27,000 clones, roughly four fifths of them seen just once. Sequencing input: tumor tissue. The receptors derive from a human donor with high-grade serous ovarian cancer. Both conserved end residues are part of each CDR3. The order of the fields is V gene, clone size, J gene, CDR3 length, D gene, CDR3 protein, CDR3 DNA. A D gene is named only where the DNA matches it firmly. Rows give clone size only sometimes, using once, few, many, or a class for an expanded clone.

TRBV28	NA	TRBJ2-7	14	NA	CASRRTGWSVEQYF	TGTGCCAGCAGGAGAACAGGGTGGAGCGTCGAGCAGTACTTC
TRBV6-1	NA	TRBJ2-7	14	TRBD1	CASSETGVIYEQYF	TGTGCCAGCAGTGAGACAGGGGTCATCTACGAGCAGTACTTC
TRBV6-5	NA	TRBJ2-5	13	TRBD1	CATGLGQGETQYF	TGTGCCACAGGACTCGGACAGGGAGAGACCCAGTACTTC
TRBV6-6	NA	TRBJ1-1	11	NA	CASSLRTEAFF	TGTGCCAGCAGTTTGCGCACTGAAGCTTTCTTT
TRBV10-2	NA	TRBJ2-5	13	TRBD2	CASGLAGQETQYF	TGCGCCAGCGGACTAGCGGGTCAAGAGACCCAGTACTTC
TRBV5-1	NA	TRBJ2-3	15	NA	CASSLSATIADTQYF	TGCGCCAGCAGCTTGTCTGCGACAATAGCGGATACGCAGTATTTT
TRBV7-2	NA	TRBJ2-5	17	TRBD1	CASSRLGGWTPQETQYF	TGTGCCAGCAGCCGCCTAGGGGGCTGGACACCCCAAGAGACCCAGTACTTC
TRBV13	NA	TRBJ2-1	16	TRBD2	CASRSGASGGAGEQFF	TGTGCCAGCAGGAGTGGGGCTAGCGGGGGGGCTGGGGAGCAGTTCTTC
TRBV30	NA	TRBJ1-1	16	TRBD1	CAWSKGARGQFTEAFF	TGTGCCTGGAGTAAGGGGGCCAGGGGGCAGTTCACTGAAGCTTTCTTT
TRBV5-1	NA	TRBJ2-3	15	NA	CASSLARQQADTQYF	TGCGCCAGCAGCTTGGCCAGACAGCAGGCAGATACGCAGTATTTT
TRBV11-2	NA	TRBJ1-3	15	NA	CASSLGSGLGDAIYF	TGTGCCAGCAGCCTAGGCTCGGGACTCGGGGACGCCATATATTTT
TRBV11-3	NA	TRBJ2-1	15	TRBD2	CASSPGTSGRGEQFF	TGTGCCAGCAGCCCTGGGACTAGCGGGAGAGGTGAGCAGTTCTTC
TRBV2	NA	TRBJ2-7	13	TRBD1	CASSEDRTYEQYF	TGTGCCAGCAGTGAGGACAGGACCTACGAGCAGTACTTC
TRBV15	NA	TRBJ2-7	13	NA	CATSRDYAGEQYF	TGTGCCACCAGCAGAGATTACGCTGGCGAGCAGTACTTC
TRBV19	NA	TRBJ2-7	17	NA	CASSITLSSASSYEQYF	TGTGCCAGTAGTATCACCCTCTCTAGCGCGAGCTCCTACGAGCAGTACTTC
TRBV7-9	NA	TRBJ1-2	15	NA	CASSLRGTRSYGYTF	TGTGCCAGCAGCTTAAGGGGGACACGCTCCTATGGCTACACCTTC
TRBV7-2	NA	TRBJ1-2	14	TRBD1	CASRLQGVDYGYTF	TGTGCCAGCAGGTTACAGGGGGTTGACTATGGCTACACCTTC
TRBV6-1	NA	TRBJ2-2	16	TRBD1	CASSEAKGALTGELFF	TGTGCCAGCAGTGAAGCTAAGGGGGCTTTGACCGGGGAGCTGTTTTTT
TRBV2	NA	TRBJ2-5	12	NA	CASSLQVETQYF	TGTGCCAGCAGCCTTCAGGTAGAGACCCAGTACTTC
TRBV18	NA	TRBJ2-7	17	TRBD2	CASSPPDRTSGRLEQYF	TGTGCCAGCTCACCACCCGATCGGACTAGCGGGAGACTCGAGCAGTACTTC
TRBV6-1	NA	TRBJ1-2	14	NA	CASSPSGEPGGYTF	TGTGCCAGCAGTCCAAGCGGAGAGCCGGGAGGCTACACCTTC
TRBV27	NA	TRBJ2-1	14	TRBD2	CASSFLAAFNEQFF	TGTGCCAGCAGTTTCCTAGCGGCCTTCAATGAGCAGTTCTTC
TRBV6-4	NA	TRBJ2-3	16	TRBD2	CASSDSGTSSTDTQYF	TGTGCCAGCAGTGACTCGGGGACTAGCTCCACAGATACGCAGTATTTT
TRBV5-4	NA	TRBJ2-7	12	NA	CASSLDRLEQYF	TGTGCCAGCAGCTTGGACAGACTCGAGCAGTACTTC
TRBV5-1	NA	TRBJ2-7	15	NA	CASSLAGIGSYEQYF	TGCGCCAGCAGCTTGGCAGGGATCGGCTCCTACGAGCAGTACTTC
TRBV9	NA	TRBJ2-6	18	TRBD2	CASSASGNLYSGANVLTF	TGTGCCAGCAGCGCTAGCGGGAACCTATACTCTGGGGCCAACGTCCTGACTTTC
TRBV25-1	NA	TRBJ2-2	12	NA	CASSKGTGELFF	TGTGCCAGCAGTAAAGGGACCGGGGAGCTGTTTTTT
TRBV5-1	NA	TRBJ1-2	15	TRBD1	CASSLGTGENYGYTF	TGCGCCAGCAGCTTGGGAACAGGGGAAAACTATGGCTACACCTTC
TRBV10-1	NA	TRBJ2-1	16	TRBD2	CASSERVAGGPNEQFF	TGCGCCAGCAGTGAGAGGGTAGCGGGAGGGCCAAATGAGCAGTTCTTC
TRBV9	NA	TRBJ2-2	14	NA	CASSPRAGTGELFF	TGTGCCAGCAGCCCTCGCGCGGGGACCGGGGAGCTGTTTTTT
TRBV5-1	few	TRBJ2-1	12	TRBD1	CASSLQGYEQFF	TGCGCCAGCAGCTTACAGGGGTATGAGCAGTTCTTC
TRBV27	NA	TRBJ2-2	15	NA	CASRSEAWVAGELFF	TGTGCCAGCAGGTCCGAAGCCTGGGTTGCCGGGGAGCTGTTTTTT
TRBV6-5	NA	TRBJ1-1	13	NA	CASSSPATTEAFF	TGTGCCAGCAGTTCGCCGGCCACGACTGAAGCTTTCTTT
TRBV27	NA	TRBJ2-7	15	TRBD2	CASSLYPSGTYEQYF	TGTGCCAGCAGTTTATACCCTAGCGGGACCTACGAGCAGTACTTC
TRBV19	NA	TRBJ2-3	14	NA	CASSNVQGADTQYF	TGTGCCAGTAGTAACGTACAGGGAGCAGATACGCAGTATTTT
TRBV28	NA	TRBJ2-2	17	TRBD2	CASSHILAGPNTGELFF	TGTGCCAGCAGCCACATACTAGCGGGACCGAACACCGGGGAGCTGTTTTTT
TRBV7-9	NA	TRBJ2-7	14	TRBD2	CASSLAGGPGEQYF	TGTGCCAGCAGCTTAGCGGGAGGGCCGGGAGAGCAGTACTTC
TRBV12-5	once	TRBJ2-1	16	NA	CASVSEGDERINEQFF	TGTGCTAGTGTCTCGGAGGGGGACGAACGTATCAATGAGCAGTTCTTC
TRBV2	few	TRBJ2-3	15	TRBD2	CASRYRTSDGDTQYF	TGTGCCAGCAGGTACCGGACTAGCGACGGAGATACGCAGTATTTT
TRBV27	NA	TRBJ2-7	14	NA	CASSLFGVPYEQYF	TGTGCCAGCAGTTTATTCGGAGTACCCTACGAGCAGTACTTC